Here is one T cell receptor (beta chain) with its context. The sample comes from a study of blood T cell repertoires in COVID-19. Study-wide background: Specimens from acute and convalescent COVID-19 originated in the United States, Italy and Spain. Sample material is recorded as cDNA or gDNA derived from T cells, B-cell-depleted T cells, or PBMCs.

In the original analysis: Reference gene primers were amplified, and this amplification served to estimate nucleated cell counts. Assay: immunoSEQ multiplex PCR; the TCRdb copy retains only in-frame clones and omits some. The V and J calls and clone size were taken over from that table, and D and trimming were inferred from the DNA. The sample includes under 200,000 clones, about 85% of them seen just once. Germline V gene lookup returns CDR1 LNHNV and CDR2 YYDKDF (reference sequence). V lost 0 bases to trimming and J lost 1 base, with 14 bases between them. The CDR3 extends over 17 amino acids. Source material: peripheral blood. This chain connects TRBV15 to TRBJ2-3; no clear D. The sequence was collected from an older woman with COVID-19, enrolled during active disease. CDR3 coding DNA: TGTGCCACCAGCAGAGATACGACACCCAAGGGCACAGATACGCAGTATTTT. It is translated as CATSRDTTPKGTDTQYF. Using reference TRBV15 and TRBJ2-3 for the parts outside the CDR3, the full variable domain is DAMVIQNPRYQVTQFGKPVTLSCSQTLNHNVMYWYQQKSSQAPKLLFHYYDKDFNNEADTPDNFQSRRPNTSFCFLDIRSPGLGDTAMYLCATSRDTTPKGTDTQYFGPGTRLTVL.